The 12 T cell receptor beta chains given below trace back to one sample, sequenced in a study of T-cell memory formation after mild COVID-19. Using its own MiXCR run on the 5' RACE reads, TCRdb lists one record per CDR3 protein. The sample lists about 58,000 distinct CDR3 sequences; roughly 26% were seen once. Sequencing input: PBMCs or a T cell subset sorted from them (not recorded which). These receptors originate from a man aged 18 to 29 who had mild COVID-19 (a few samples of this study predate the infection). Cell type and time point are not known.

This clonotype appeared a few times. The genes are TRBV12-3 or TRBV12-4 and TRBJ2-5; D possibly matches TRBD1 or TRBD2 (5 bases each). This CDR3 spans 15 amino acids. Trimming shortened V by 3 bases and J by 3 bases, and 14 bases separated the two germline ends. CDR3 region: CASSLVGTYKETQYF. Written as DNA, the CDR3 is TGTGCCAGCAGTTTGGTGGGGACCTACAAAGAGACCCAGTACTTC.

The V call is TRBV25-1, the J call TRBJ1-1; D gene ambiguous. The V end lost 6 bases, the J end lost 3 bases, and 8 bases lay between the germline ends. Germline assignment: CDR1 MGHDK and CDR2 SYGVNS. This CDR3 is built from 12 residues. The CDR3 region is CASRWGYTEAFF. DNA of the CDR3: TGTGCCAGCAGGTGGGGATACACTGAAGCTTTCTTT.

This clonotype turned up a few times. The V and J genes are TRBV6-5 and TRBJ2-3; D perhaps matches TRBD1 (5 bases). Deletions cut 6 bases from V and 4 bases from J, with 5 bases between. This CDR3 region has 11 residues. Germline CDR1 and CDR2: MNHEY and SVGAGI. The CDR3 DNA reads TGTGCCAGCAGGGGGCCAGATACGCAGTATTTT. As protein: CASRGPDTQYF.

The J gene is TRBJ1-1, the V gene TRBV4-2; D gene uncertain. Germline V gene data show CDR1 as LGHNA and CDR2 as YNFKEQ. The CDR3 has 15 amino acids. The V end was cut by 0 bases, the J end by 3 bases, with 11 bases between. Written as DNA, the CDR3 is TGTGCCAGCAGCCAAGACCGGGGTTGGGACACTGAAGCTTTCTTT. Protein product: CASSQDRGWDTEAFF.

The chain carries TRBV7-9 and TRBJ2-5, with unresolved D. Between the trimmed V and J ends, which lost 0 bases and 1 base, there was a span of 9 bases. The CDR3 covers 15 residues. The germline V gene encodes CDR1 SEHNR and CDR2 FQNEAQ (reference sequence). The CDR3 sequence is CASSLARASQETQYF. For the CDR3, the DNA is TGTGCCAGCAGCTTAGCTCGGGCATCCCAAGAGACCCAGTACTTC.

The CDR3 DNA follows: TGTGCCAGCAGCTTAACGACAGTCCAAGAGACCCAGTACTTC. Its translation is CASSLTTVQETQYF. V and J are TRBV7-9 and TRBJ2-5, with D perhaps TRBD1 (5 bases). Germline V gene data show CDR1 as SEHNR and CDR2 as FQNEAQ (reference sequence). The length of the CDR3 is 14 residues. Trimming pared 2 bases from V and 1 base from J, leaving 8 bases between.

The genes are TRBV5-1 and TRBJ2-1, with unresolved D. V was shortened by 0 bases and J by 0 bases, with 19 bases between the two germline ends. This CDR3 comprises 19 residues. Germline V gives CDR1 SGHRS, CDR2 YFSETQ. Here the CDR3 reads CASSLALVGLPSSYNEQFF. DNA of the CDR3: TGCGCCAGCAGCTTGGCCCTCGTTGGGCTGCCGAGCTCCTACAATGAGCAGTTCTTC.

Relative to its sample, this clonotype is medium-sized. The V gene is TRBV9, the J gene TRBJ2-7; TRBD2 might be the D (5 bases). The CDR3 loop spans 14 amino acids. Trimming stripped 4 bases from V and 3 bases from J, with 14 bases between. Germline V gene sequence: CDR1 SGDLS, CDR2 YYNGEE. The CDR3 DNA sequence: TGTGCCAGCAGCTTAGCCGGGGATGACTACGAGCAGTACTTC. Protein product: CASSLAGDDYEQYF.

This clonotype showed up just a few times. The V and J genes are TRBV27 and TRBJ1-5; no reliable D call. Trimming took off 2 bases at V and 6 bases at J, with 11 bases between the two ends. CDR1 and CDR2 (germline): MNHEY, SMNVEV (reference sequence). The CDR3 has 14 residues. The DNA for the CDR3 is TGTGCCAGCAGTTTAGCCGCGTTGGGTCAGCCCCAGCATTTT. This sequence encodes CASSLAALGQPQHF.

This clonotype was seen a few times. V gene TRBV4-3 combines with J gene TRBJ2-1, with 8 nucleotides matching TRBD1. V lost 0 bases and J lost 1; bases outside the gene matches: 2. The CDR3 runs 16 residues. Looked up from germline, CDR1 is LGHNA and CDR2 is YSLEER. DNA of the CDR3: TGCGCCAGCAGCCAAGATACAGGGGGTTCCTACAATGAGCAGTTCTTC. As protein: CASSQDTGGSYNEQFF.

This clonotype was seen a few times. This sequence joins TRBV12-3 or TRBV12-4 and TRBJ2-3, with unresolved D. The CDR3 runs to 11 residues. V lost 6 bases and J 5 bases, leaving 6 bases between the germline ends. The CDR3 loop is CASRTGDTQYF. The CDR3 coding sequence is TGTGCCAGCAGGACGGGAGATACGCAGTATTTT.

J is TRBJ2-1 and V is TRBV6-2 or TRBV6-3; perhaps TRBD2 as D (5 bases). The length of the CDR3 is 15 residues. CDR1 and CDR2 (germline): MNHEY, SVGEGT. V lost 6 bases and J 6 bases, leaving 18 bases between the germline ends. CDR3 protein: CASSSNWGAGNEQFF. DNA of the CDR3: TGTGCCAGCAGCTCGAACTGGGGTGCGGGCAATGAGCAGTTCTTC.